Below are 23 T cell receptor beta chains sequenced from a single sample in a study of cytotoxic CD8 clonotypes in ibrutinib-treated CLL. The assay was immunoSEQ multiplex PCR, and TCRdb's table has in-frame clones only and misses some. Of fewer than 400,000 clones detected, 67% appear once; the ten largest clones hold roughly 6.7%. The specimen was PBMCs, collected after 36 months of ibrutinib treatment. Receptor source: a human donor with chronic lymphocytic leukemia.

In DNA form, the CDR3 reads TGTGCCAGCAGCGTAGCCTATAACGCAGAGCAGTTCTTC. Amino acids: CASSVAYNAEQFF. The chain links TRBV9 to TRBJ2-1; D gene unclear. V shed 0 bases and J shed 10 bases, with 11 bases lying between them. The CDR3 is made up of 13 amino acids. Germline assignment: CDR1 SGDLS and CDR2 YYNGEE.

The rearrangement links TRBV25-1 to TRBJ2-3; D is possibly TRBD1 (6 bases). The CDR3 covers 15 residues. Trimming left V 3 bases short and J 2 bases short, with 12 bases between. Looked up from germline, CDR1 is MGHDK and CDR2 is SYGVNS. CDR3 amino acids: CASSDQGRNTDTQYF. CDR3 nucleotide sequence: TGTGCCAGCAGTGATCAGGGGCGGAACACAGATACGCAGTATTTT.

This clone was counted a few times. The genes are TRBV10-3 and TRBJ2-7; no firm D call. The CDR3 is 15 amino acids. From germline, CDR1 is ENHRY and CDR2 SYGVKD. The ends were cut back, 4 bases at V and 1 base at J, with 14 bases in the middle. The CDR3 nucleotides read TGTGCCATCAGTGGAGGCTCTAGGAGATCCTACGAGCAGTACTTC. Its protein is CAISGGSRRSYEQYF.

The chain couples TRBV15 to TRBJ1-2; 8 positions agree with TRBD1. Per germline, CDR1 LNHNV and CDR2 YYDKDF (reference sequence). Trimming took 1 base from V and 8 from J; bases not matched to a gene: 9. The CDR3 extends over 15 amino acids. The CDR3 sequence: CATSRGWTGSGGYTF. The CDR3 DNA follows: TGTGCCACCAGCAGAGGGTGGACAGGGTCCGGGGGCTACACCTTC.

The sample holds a few counts of this clone. The rearrangement uses TRBV6-5 and TRBJ2-7; maybe TRBD2 (5 bases). The germline V gene encodes CDR1 MNHEY and CDR2 SVGAGI. Between the trimmed V and J ends, which lost 5 bases and 2 bases, there was a span of 10 bases. The CDR3 is made up of 13 amino acids. The DNA of the CDR3 is TGTGCCAGCAGTGACGGACTCCCCTACGAGCAGTACTTC. Residues: CASSDGLPYEQYF.

Only one count was recorded for this clone. The chain carries TRBV6-5 and TRBJ2-7; D ambiguous. The germline CDR1 and CDR2 sequences are MNHEY and SVGAGI. Trimming took off 2 bases at V and 3 bases at J, with 11 bases between the two ends. The CDR3 is made up of 14 amino acids. CDR3 in amino acids: CASSYGSEDYEQYF. The CDR3 DNA sequence: TGTGCCAGCAGTTACGGTTCGGAAGACTACGAGCAGTACTTC.

This chain joins TRBV29-1 and TRBJ2-7, with 10 bases lining up with TRBD1. Germline CDR1 and CDR2: SQVTM and ANQGSEA. V shed 6 bases and J 7 bases; nucleotides not matched to a gene: 9. The CDR3 loop spans 13 amino acids. CDR3 bases: TGCAGCGTCGTCGGGACAGGGGAAGGGGAGCAGTACTTC. Protein: CSVVGTGEGEQYF.

This sequence joins TRBV29-1 and TRBJ1-3; D not certain. Trimming pared 7 bases from V and 0 bases from J, leaving 13 bases between. The CDR3 covers 14 residues. The germline V gene has CDR1 SQVTM and CDR2 ANQGSEA. DNA for the CDR3: TGCAGCGCTACGACCCGGGACTCTGGAAACACCATATATTTT. Its protein is CSATTRDSGNTIYF.

The chain is built from TRBV6-5 and TRBJ1-1, with D hard to call. CDR3 length: 14 residues. V was trimmed by 2 bases and J by 4 bases, leaving 11 bases between them. Germline CDR1 is MNHEY and CDR2 is SVGAGI. In DNA form, the CDR3 reads TGTGCCAGCAGTTACGGTGGGGTACGCACTGAAGCTTTCTTT. Its translation is CASSYGGVRTEAFF.

This chain connects TRBV27 to TRBJ2-1, with D possibly TRBD2 on 6 matching bases. The CDR3 loop spans 15 amino acids. Germline loops: CDR1 MNHEY, CDR2 SMNVEV (reference sequence). The germline V and J ends were trimmed by 2 bases and 6 bases, with 14 bases remaining between them. The CDR3 nucleotides are TGTGCCAGCAGTTTAAATGGACTACCGACCAATGAGCAGTTCTTC. It codes for CASSLNGLPTNEQFF.

The chain links TRBV6-5 to TRBJ2-3; 8 bases agree with TRBD2. Germline V gene lookup returns CDR1 MNHEY and CDR2 SVGAGI. Trimming took 5 bases from V and 3 from J; bases not matched to a gene: 7. This CDR3 contains 15 residues. CDR3 DNA: TGTGCCAGCAGTCGGAGCGGGAGAAGAACAGATACGCAGTATTTT. It specifies CASSRSGRRTDTQYF.

V is TRBV29-1 and J is TRBJ2-3, with TRBD2 identical over 11 bases. The CDR3 sequence is 16 residues long. The junction had 5 bases not matched to a gene; V was cut back by 1 base and J by 2 bases. Germline values: CDR1 SQVTM, CDR2 ANQGSEA. The CDR3 here is CSVEAGTSGNTDTQYF. CDR3 nucleotide sequence: TGCAGCGTTGAAGCCGGGACTAGCGGAAACACAGATACGCAGTATTTT.

The rearrangement uses TRBV6-5 and TRBJ1-6; D uncertain. Germline V gene data show CDR1 as MNHEY and CDR2 as SVGAGI. The CDR3 contains 13 residues. Deletions cut 9 bases from V and 7 bases from J, with 13 bases between. DNA for the CDR3: TGTGCCAGTGGCGTGATTAGGAATTCACCCCTCCACTTT. It yields the protein CASGVIRNSPLHF.

This rearrangement joins TRBV10-2 to TRBJ2-5, with 9 bases matching TRBD2. In germline, CDR1 is WSHSY, CDR2 SAAADI. There are 17 residues in the CDR3. Unmatched junction bases numbered 13, after V lost 7 bases and J lost 1 base. The CDR3 nucleotides read TGCGCCAGCACCCGGGGGCGGGGGGGAAGTCTCCAAGAGACCCAGTACTTC. Amino acid sequence: CASTRGRGGSLQETQYF.

J is TRBJ2-2 and V is TRBV28; D uncertain. The germline V gene has CDR1 MDHEN and CDR2 SYDVKM. The CDR3 runs 13 residues. Trimming pared 2 bases from V and 7 bases from J, leaving 8 bases between. The DNA for the CDR3 is TGTGCCAGCAGTTTAGGGTGGGGCGGGGAGCTGTTTTTT. It encodes CASSLGWGGELFF.

The chain couples TRBV6-1 to TRBJ2-3, with D hard to call. The germline V gene encodes CDR1 MNHNS and CDR2 SASEGT. This CDR3 is built from 14 residues. Trimming removed 4 bases from V and 0 bases from J, with 8 bases in between. The CDR3 nucleotides read TGTGCCAGCAGTGCAAACCCTAGCACAGATACGCAGTATTTT. Protein: CASSANPSTDTQYF.

The chain links TRBV21-1 to TRBJ2-5; no DNA check was done on the table's D call, TRBD1. TRBV21-1 is a pseudogene locus. The CDR3 is 15 residues long. CDR3 residues: CASSKGGQGSETQYF. The CDR3 bases are TGTGCCAGCAGCAAAGGGGGACAGGGGAGCGAGACCCAGTACTTC.

This sequence joins TRBV7-3 and TRBJ2-3; tentative D call: TRBD2 (5 bases). Germline lookup yields CDR1 SGHTA and CDR2 FQGTGA. CDR3 size: 15 residues. The V end was cut by 1 base, the J end by 2 bases, with 10 bases between. The DNA of the CDR3 is TGTGCCAGCAGCTTAATCCGGGAAGACACAGATACGCAGTATTTT. Its protein is CASSLIREDTDTQYF.

A remark on this clone: Other DNA sequences in this sample translate to the same CDR3. This chain connects TRBV18 to TRBJ2-2; tentative D call: TRBD1 (6 bases). This CDR3 has 15 amino acids. Germline assignment: CDR1 KGHSH and CDR2 LQKENI. Between the trimmed V and J ends, which lost 3 bases and 2 bases, there was a span of 10 bases. CDR3 sequence reads: CASSPGTPNTGELFF. CDR3 in DNA: TGTGCCAGCTCACCTGGGACACCCAACACCGGGGAGCTGTTTTTT.

The chain employs TRBV11-3 and TRBJ2-3; tentatively, D is TRBD1 (6 bases). The germline V and J ends were trimmed by 1 base and 3 bases, with 11 bases remaining between them. Germline lookup yields CDR1 SGHNT and CDR2 YENEEA. This CDR3 has 15 residues. This CDR3 reads CASSLGVRGTDTQYF. CDR3 DNA: TGTGCCAGCAGCTTAGGAGTCAGGGGAACAGATACGCAGTATTTT. Combining the CDR3 with reference TRBV11-3 and TRBJ2-3 gives the whole variable domain EAGVVQSPRYKIIEKKQPVAFWCNPISGHNTLYWYLQNLGQGPELLIRYENEEAVDDSQLPKDRFSAERLKGVDSTLKIQPAELGDSAVYLCASSLGVRGTDTQYFGPGTRLTVL.

This chain joins TRBV10-3 and TRBJ2-4; 8 nucleotides match TRBD2. The trim removed 6 bases at V and 5 bases at J, leaving 12 bases unmatched. The CDR3 is 16 amino acids. Germline V gene sequence: CDR1 ENHRY, CDR2 SYGVKD. The CDR3 region has the DNA TGTGCCATCAGCGAGGGACAAGGGCGGGGGGAAAACATTCAGTACTTC. Its protein is CAISEGQGRGENIQYF.

This clone appeared a few times. J is TRBJ2-2 and V is TRBV10-3; tentatively, D is TRBD1 (5 bases). Germline CDR1 and CDR2: ENHRY and SYGVKD. The CDR3 totals 13 residues. V lost 9 bases, J lost 1 base, and 9 bases lay in between. The CDR3 loop reads CAIGGQNTGELFF. DNA of the CDR3: TGTGCCATAGGCGGACAGAACACCGGGGAGCTGTTTTTT.

This clone was picked up a small number of times. The chain uses TRBV18 and TRBJ1-5; TRBD1 aligns across 7 bases. V trimming: 4 bases; J trimming: 4 bases; junction bases outside the gene matches: 4. This CDR3 is 14 amino acids long. Germline CDR1 reads KGHSH; CDR2 reads LQKENI. The CDR3 is CASSRDSHNQPQHF. CDR3 sequence (DNA): TGTGCCAGCTCACGGGACAGCCATAATCAGCCCCAGCATTTT.